This T cell receptor beta chain is from a study of control samples from healthy donors and cancer patients. The CDR3 runs 15 residues. CDR1 MNHEY and CDR2 SVGAGI come from the germline V gene. Trimming took off 6 bases at V and 8 bases at J, with 19 bases between the two ends. Sequencing was performed with immunoSEQ multiplex PCR; in TCRdb, only in-frame clones are kept and a portion is missing. This sample has 160,000 or so clones, with 90% to 95% found just once. The chain couples TRBV6-5 to TRBJ1-4; perhaps TRBD1 as D (5 bases). What was sequenced was PBMCs. The sequence derives from a man aged 60 to 75 with colorectal cancer. The CDR3 DNA is TGTGCCAGCAGCGCCACGCAGGGAATAGGGGAAAAACTGTTTTTT. Encoded protein: CASSATQGIGEKLFF.